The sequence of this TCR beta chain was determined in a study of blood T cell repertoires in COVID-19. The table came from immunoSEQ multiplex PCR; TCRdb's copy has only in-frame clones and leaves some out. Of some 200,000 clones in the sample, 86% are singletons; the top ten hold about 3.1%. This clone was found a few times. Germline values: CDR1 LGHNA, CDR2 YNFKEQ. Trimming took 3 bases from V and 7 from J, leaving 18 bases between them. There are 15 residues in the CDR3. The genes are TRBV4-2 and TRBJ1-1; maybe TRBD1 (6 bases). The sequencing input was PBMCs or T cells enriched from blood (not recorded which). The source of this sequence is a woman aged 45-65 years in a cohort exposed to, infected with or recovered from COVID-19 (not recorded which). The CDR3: CASSQNRAEDNEAFF. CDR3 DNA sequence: TGTGCCAGCAGCCAGAACAGGGCCGAAGACAATGAAGCTTTCTTT.